What follows describes a single T cell receptor (beta chain). Its antigen remains unknown. The sample belongs to a study of blood T cells in healthy people across ages. Trimming took 3 bases from V and 3 from J, leaving 18 bases between them. CDR3 length equals 17 residues. The germline V gene encodes CDR1 SEHNR and CDR2 FQNEAQ (reference sequence). A sample-barcoded 5' primer and a J-beta primer mix were used in a second PCR of roughly 7 to 11 cycles. Tags on each cDNA molecule came from a template-switch adaptor with 12 random nucleotides. One entry per CDR3 protein results from TCRdb running MiXCR on the 5' RACE reads. The sample holds hundreds of thousands of distinct CDR3 sequences; around 45% are singletons and the top ten take about a fifth. Study results and limitations: Expanded clonotype shifts may have been confounded, as the donors had an unknown CMV status.

The TCR was taken from a man in his fifties or sixties in good health. Sequenced material: blood. The chain carries TRBV7-9 and TRBJ1-5, with no clear D. The CDR3: CASSFAGWTKDNQPQHF. DNA of the CDR3: TGTGCCAGCAGCTTTGCAGGTTGGACCAAGGACAATCAGCCCCAGCATTTT.